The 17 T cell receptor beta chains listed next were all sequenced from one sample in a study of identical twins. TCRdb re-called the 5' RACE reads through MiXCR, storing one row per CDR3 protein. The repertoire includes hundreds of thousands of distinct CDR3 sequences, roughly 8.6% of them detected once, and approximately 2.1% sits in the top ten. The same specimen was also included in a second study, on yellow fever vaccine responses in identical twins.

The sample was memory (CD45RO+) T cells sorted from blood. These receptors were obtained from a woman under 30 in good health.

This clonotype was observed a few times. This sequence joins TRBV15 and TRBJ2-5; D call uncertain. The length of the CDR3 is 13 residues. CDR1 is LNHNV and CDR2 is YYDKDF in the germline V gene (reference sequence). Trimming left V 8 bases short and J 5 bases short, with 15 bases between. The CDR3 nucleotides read TGTGCCACCTCCAGGTGGAGTTTTGAGACCCAGTACTTC. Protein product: CATSRWSFETQYF.

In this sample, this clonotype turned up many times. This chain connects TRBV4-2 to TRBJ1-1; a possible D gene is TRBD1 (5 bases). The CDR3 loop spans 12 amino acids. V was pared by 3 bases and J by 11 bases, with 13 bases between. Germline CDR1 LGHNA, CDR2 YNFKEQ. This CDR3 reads CASSQDGGKAFF. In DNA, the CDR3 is TGTGCCAGCAGCCAGGACGGGGGAAAGGCTTTCTTT.

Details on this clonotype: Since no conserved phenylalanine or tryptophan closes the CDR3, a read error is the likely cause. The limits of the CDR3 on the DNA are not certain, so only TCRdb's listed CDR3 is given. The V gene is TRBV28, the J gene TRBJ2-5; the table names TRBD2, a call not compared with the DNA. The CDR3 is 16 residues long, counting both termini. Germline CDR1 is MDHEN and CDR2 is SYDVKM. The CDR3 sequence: CASRSKLGTSGRIGLL.

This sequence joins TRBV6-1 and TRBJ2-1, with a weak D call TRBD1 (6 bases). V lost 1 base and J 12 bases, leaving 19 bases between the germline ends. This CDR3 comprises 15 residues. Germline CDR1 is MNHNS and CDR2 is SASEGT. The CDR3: CASSEGPLLPTGQFF. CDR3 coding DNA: TGTGCCAGCAGTGAAGGTCCCTTACTCCCGACAGGGCAGTTCTTC.

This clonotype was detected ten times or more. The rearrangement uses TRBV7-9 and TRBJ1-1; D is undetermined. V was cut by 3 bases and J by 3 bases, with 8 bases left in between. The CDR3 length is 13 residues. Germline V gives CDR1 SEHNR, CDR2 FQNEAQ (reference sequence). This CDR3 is CASSLLMDTEAFF. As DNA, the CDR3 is TGTGCCAGCAGCTTGTTGATGGACACTGAAGCTTTCTTT.

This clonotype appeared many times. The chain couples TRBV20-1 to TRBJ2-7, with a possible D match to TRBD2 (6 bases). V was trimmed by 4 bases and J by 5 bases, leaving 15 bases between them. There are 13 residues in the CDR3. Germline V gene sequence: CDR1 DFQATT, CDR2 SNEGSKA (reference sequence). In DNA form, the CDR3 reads TGCAGTGCTACCCGAGGAGGGGAGGACGAGCAGTACGTC. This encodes CSATRGGEDEQYV.

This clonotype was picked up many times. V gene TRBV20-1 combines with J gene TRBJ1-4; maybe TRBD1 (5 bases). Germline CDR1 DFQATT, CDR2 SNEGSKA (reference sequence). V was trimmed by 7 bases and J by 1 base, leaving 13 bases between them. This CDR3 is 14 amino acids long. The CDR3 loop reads CSVKEGQTNEKLFF. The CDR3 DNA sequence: TGCAGTGTTAAAGAGGGGCAAACTAATGAAAAACTGTTTTTT.

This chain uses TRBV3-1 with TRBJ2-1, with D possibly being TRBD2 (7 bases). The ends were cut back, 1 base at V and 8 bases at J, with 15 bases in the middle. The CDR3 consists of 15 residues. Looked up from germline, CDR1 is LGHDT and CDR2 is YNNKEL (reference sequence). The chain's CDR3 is CASSQGRGGAYEQFF. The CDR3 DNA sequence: TGTGCCAGCAGCCAAGGTCGTGGGGGGGCCTATGAGCAGTTCTTC.

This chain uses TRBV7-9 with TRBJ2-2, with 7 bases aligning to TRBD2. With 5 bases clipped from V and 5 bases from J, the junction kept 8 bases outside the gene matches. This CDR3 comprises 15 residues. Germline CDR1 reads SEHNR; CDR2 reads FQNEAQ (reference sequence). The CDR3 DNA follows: TGTGCCAGCAGCCCTACAGCGCGGGGGACCGGGGAGCTGTTTTTT. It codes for CASSPTARGTGELFF.

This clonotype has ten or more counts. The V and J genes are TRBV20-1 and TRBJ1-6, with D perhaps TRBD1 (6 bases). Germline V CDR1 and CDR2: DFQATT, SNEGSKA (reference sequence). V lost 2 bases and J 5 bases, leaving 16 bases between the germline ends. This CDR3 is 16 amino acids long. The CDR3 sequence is CSARTDRLFHNSPLHF. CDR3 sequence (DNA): TGCAGTGCTAGAACCGACAGGCTTTTTCATAATTCACCCCTCCACTTT.

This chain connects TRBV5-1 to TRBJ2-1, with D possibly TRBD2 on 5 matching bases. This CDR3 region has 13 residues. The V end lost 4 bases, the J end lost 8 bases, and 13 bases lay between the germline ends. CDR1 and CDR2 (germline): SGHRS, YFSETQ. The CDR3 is CASSILVIDEQFF. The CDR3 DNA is TGCGCCAGCAGCATACTAGTTATCGATGAGCAGTTCTTC.

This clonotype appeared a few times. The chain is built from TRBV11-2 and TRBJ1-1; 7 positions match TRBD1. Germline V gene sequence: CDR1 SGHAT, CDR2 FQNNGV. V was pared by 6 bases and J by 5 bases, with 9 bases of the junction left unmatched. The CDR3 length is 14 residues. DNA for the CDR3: TGTGCCAGCAGACCCAGACAGGGAGGAACTGAAGCTTTCTTT. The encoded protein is CASRPRQGGTEAFF.

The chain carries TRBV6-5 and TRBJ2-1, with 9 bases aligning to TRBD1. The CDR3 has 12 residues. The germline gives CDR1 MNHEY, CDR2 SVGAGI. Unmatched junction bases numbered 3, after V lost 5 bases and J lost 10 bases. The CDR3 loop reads CASSNGQGEQFF. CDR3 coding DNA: TGTGCCAGCAGTAATGGACAGGGGGAGCAGTTCTTC.

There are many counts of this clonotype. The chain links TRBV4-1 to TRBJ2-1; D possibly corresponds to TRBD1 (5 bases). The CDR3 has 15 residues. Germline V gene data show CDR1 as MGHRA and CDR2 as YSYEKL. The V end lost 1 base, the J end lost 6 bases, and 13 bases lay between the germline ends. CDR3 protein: CASSQVGTGSNEQFF. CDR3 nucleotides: TGCGCCAGCAGCCAAGTGGGCACAGGTTCCAATGAGCAGTTCTTC.

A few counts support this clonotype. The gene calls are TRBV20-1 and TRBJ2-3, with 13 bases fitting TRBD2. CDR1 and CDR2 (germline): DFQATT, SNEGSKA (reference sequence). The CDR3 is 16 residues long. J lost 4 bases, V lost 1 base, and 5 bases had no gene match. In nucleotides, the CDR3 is TGCAGTGCTAGAGGGACTAGCGGGAGAATGGCAGATACGCAGTATTTT. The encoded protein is CSARGTSGRMADTQYF.

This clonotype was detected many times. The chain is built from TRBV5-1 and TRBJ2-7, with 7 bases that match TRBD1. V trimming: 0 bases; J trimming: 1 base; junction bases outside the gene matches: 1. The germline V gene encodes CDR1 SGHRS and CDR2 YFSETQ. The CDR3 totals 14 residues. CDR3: CASSLGQGSYEQYF. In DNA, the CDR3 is TGCGCCAGCAGCTTGGGACAGGGATCCTACGAGCAGTACTTC.

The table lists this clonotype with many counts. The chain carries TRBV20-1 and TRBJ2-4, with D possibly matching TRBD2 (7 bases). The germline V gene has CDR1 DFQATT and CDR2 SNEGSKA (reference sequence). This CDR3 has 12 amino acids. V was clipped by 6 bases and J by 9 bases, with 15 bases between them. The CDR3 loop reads CSAQGGGGIQYF. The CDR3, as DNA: TGCAGTGCCCAAGGGGGGGGAGGCATTCAGTACTTC.